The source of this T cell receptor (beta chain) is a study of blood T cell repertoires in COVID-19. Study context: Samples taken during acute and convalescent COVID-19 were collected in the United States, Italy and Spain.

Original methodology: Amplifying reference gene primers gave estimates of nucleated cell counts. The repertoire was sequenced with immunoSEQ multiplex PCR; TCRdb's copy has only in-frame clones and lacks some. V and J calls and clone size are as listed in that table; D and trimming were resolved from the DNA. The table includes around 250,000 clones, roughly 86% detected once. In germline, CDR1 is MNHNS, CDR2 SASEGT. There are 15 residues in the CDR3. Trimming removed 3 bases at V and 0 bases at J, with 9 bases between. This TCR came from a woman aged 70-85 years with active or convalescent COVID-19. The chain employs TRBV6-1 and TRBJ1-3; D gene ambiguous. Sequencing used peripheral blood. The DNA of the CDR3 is TGTGCCAGCAGTGACCGGTTCCCCTCTGGAAACACCATATATTTT. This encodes CASSDRFPSGNTIYF.